The 30 T cell receptor beta chains in this list originate from one sample, sequenced in a study of T cells in Graves' hyperthyroidism and ophthalmopathy. Template material for amplifying TCR beta CDR3 regions consisted of RNA transcripts. The HTBI set primed first-round TCR CDR3 RT-PCR. TCRdb recomputed calls from the multiplex PCR reads with MiXCR, one row per CDR3 protein. There are roughly 740,000 distinct CDR3 sequences in the sample; around 15% occur only once, and roughly 8% lies in the top ten. The sequenced sample consisted of blood. The receptors were sampled from a man between 18 and 35 years old with Graves' hyperthyroidism.

The chain uses TRBV20-1 and TRBJ1-5; 8 bases agree with TRBD1. V trimming: 7 bases; J trimming: 2 bases; junction bases outside the gene matches: 7. From germline, CDR1 is DFQATT and CDR2 SNEGSKA (reference sequence). The CDR3 has 14 amino acids. CDR3 DNA sequence: TGCAGTGTTAAGACAGGGGAGGGCAATCAGCCCCAGCATTTT. Its protein is CSVKTGEGNQPQHF.

V gene TRBV19 combines with J gene TRBJ1-1; no clear D. The CDR3 loop spans 14 amino acids. CDR1 is LNHDA, CDR2 SQIVND, per germline (reference sequence). V lost 3 bases to trimming and J lost 1 base, with 9 bases between them. The CDR3 sequence is CASSMDLGNTEAFF. CDR3 sequence (DNA): TGTGCCAGTAGTATGGATCTGGGGAACACTGAAGCTTTCTTT.

This clonotype was recorded a few times. The chain joins TRBV6-1 to TRBJ1-2, with 8 bases identical to TRBD1. The germline V gene encodes CDR1 MNHNS and CDR2 SASEGT. Trimming removed 7 bases from V and 5 bases from J; junction bases left unmatched: 6. The length of the CDR3 is 13 residues. CDR3 nucleotides: TGTGCCAGCATCGGACAGGGAGGGTATGGCTACACCTTC. It translates to CASIGQGGYGYTF.

This clonotype appeared many times. The V and J genes are TRBV5-1 and TRBJ2-7, with D possibly TRBD2 on 5 matching bases. Looked up from germline, CDR1 is SGHRS and CDR2 is YFSETQ. V was cut by 2 bases and J by 0 bases, with 15 bases left in between. This CDR3 region has 16 residues. The CDR3 region has the DNA TGCGCCAGCAGCTTAGACCCCATAGGGAGCTCCTACGAGCAGTACTTC. Protein sequence: CASSLDPIGSSYEQYF.

The V gene is TRBV6-1, the J gene TRBJ1-5; a possible D gene is TRBD1 (6 bases). The CDR3 loop spans 18 amino acids. Trimming took 6 bases from V and 0 from J, leaving 21 bases between them. The germline CDR1 and CDR2 sequences are MNHNS and SASEGT. CDR3 sequence: CASRKSTGQYYSNQPQHF. The CDR3, as DNA: TGTGCCAGCAGGAAATCTACTGGACAGTATTATAGCAATCAGCCCCAGCATTTT.

The V gene is TRBV9, the J gene TRBJ2-1; 10 bases align to TRBD1. The CDR3 spans 17 residues. The V gene end was trimmed by 3 bases and the J gene end by 7 bases; junction bases not matched to a gene: 13. Per germline, CDR1 SGDLS and CDR2 YYNGEE. CDR3 loop: CASSAERGGQGRNEQFF. In DNA form, the CDR3 reads TGTGCCAGCAGCGCCGAGAGGGGGGGACAGGGGAGGAATGAGCAGTTCTTC.

This clonotype was seen many times. The V call is TRBV28, the J call TRBJ2-7; TRBD2 is a possible D gene (5 bases). Trimming left V 6 bases short and J 3 bases short, with 15 bases between. The CDR3 totals 14 residues. In germline, CDR1 is MDHEN, CDR2 SYDVKM. The CDR3 protein is CASSPVEGGYEQYF. CDR3 in DNA: TGTGCCAGCAGCCCCGTTGAGGGTGGCTACGAGCAGTACTTC.

In its sample, this clonotype was seen many times. The CDR3 region is CATGTGAGELFF. For the CDR3, the DNA is TGTGCCACCGGGACAGGGGCCGGGGAGCTGTTTTTT. This sequence joins TRBV12-3 or TRBV12-4 and TRBJ2-2, with 10 bases aligning to TRBD1. V was pared by 10 bases and J by 6 bases, with 2 bases of the junction left unmatched. This CDR3 contains 12 residues.

The J gene is TRBJ1-5, the V gene TRBV7-2; the D gene is possibly TRBD1 (5 bases). Germline-derived CDR1 and CDR2 are SGHTA and FQGNSA. This CDR3 is 13 amino acids long. V was pared by 3 bases and J by 7 bases, with 10 bases between. The CDR3 protein is CASSFQEGQPQHF. For the CDR3, the DNA is TGTGCCAGCAGCTTCCAGGAGGGGCAGCCCCAGCATTTT.

This chain's CDR3 is CASSSRGGREGAYEQYF. The CDR3 DNA follows: TGTGCCAGCAGTTCGAGAGGGGGGCGGGAGGGCGCCTACGAGCAGTACTTC. This chain connects TRBV6-2 or TRBV6-3 to TRBJ2-7, with 9 bases identical to TRBD2. Trimming cost V 4 bases and J 2 bases; bases outside gene matches: 12. Germline V CDR1 and CDR2: MNHEY, SVGEGT. The CDR3 contains 17 residues.

The chain combines TRBV20-1 with TRBJ2-7; D might be TRBD1 or TRBD2, each matching 5 bases. Trimming stripped 0 bases from V and 0 bases from J, with 21 bases between. CDR3 size: 18 residues. CDR1 and CDR2 (germline): DFQATT, SNEGSKA (reference sequence). As DNA, the CDR3 is TGCAGTGCTAGAGACGATCGGGGCCAAGGCCGCAACTCCTACGAGCAGTACTTC. Translated, it gives CSARDDRGQGRNSYEQYF.

This clonotype occurred many times. The chain combines TRBV11-2 with TRBJ2-1; D unresolved. The germline V gene encodes CDR1 SGHAT and CDR2 FQNNGV. The V end lost 5 bases, the J end lost 3 bases, and 11 bases lay between the germline ends. The CDR3 extends over 14 amino acids. CDR3 coding DNA: TGTGCCAGCAGCCCCCTAACCCGCTACAATGAGCAGTTCTTC. Protein sequence: CASSPLTRYNEQFF.

This clonotype has only a few counts. This chain uses TRBV20-1 with TRBJ2-7, with no clear D. The CDR3 covers 15 residues. Deletions cut 0 bases from V and 2 bases from J, with 14 bases between. The germline CDR1 and CDR2 sequences are DFQATT and SNEGSKA (reference sequence). CDR3 bases: TGCAGTGCTAGAGAACTCGGAAGGACCGCCTACGAGCAGTACTTC. It translates to CSARELGRTAYEQYF.

The J gene is TRBJ2-3, the V gene TRBV20-1; 7 positions agree with TRBD2. V shed 1 base and J 6 bases; nucleotides not matched to a gene: 10. Germline CDR1 and CDR2: DFQATT and SNEGSKA (reference sequence). The CDR3 has 15 amino acids. CDR3: CSARVPGGRTDTQYF. CDR3 DNA: TGCAGTGCTAGAGTCCCGGGAGGTCGGACGGATACGCAGTATTTT.

This clonotype came up many times. The rearrangement uses TRBV28 and TRBJ2-5; 9 nucleotides match TRBD2. CDR1 is MDHEN and CDR2 is SYDVKM in the germline V gene. The CDR3 contains 15 residues. The V and J ends lost 1 base and 4 bases, in that order; junction bases with no gene match: 4. The CDR3 loop is CASSLLAGGPETQYF. The DNA for the CDR3 is TGTGCCAGCAGTTTATTGGCGGGAGGGCCAGAGACCCAGTACTTC.

The genes are TRBV5-4 and TRBJ2-6; tentatively, D is TRBD2 (5 bases). Trimming took 7 bases from V and 3 from J, leaving 11 bases between them. CDR1 SGHNT and CDR2 YYREEE come from the germline V gene (reference sequence). CDR3 length: 14 residues. CDR3 coding DNA: TGTGCCAGCCGTCGGGCGGGTGGGGCCAACGTCCTGACTTTC. Its protein product is CASRRAGGANVLTF.

This clonotype was counted many times. The chain couples TRBV28 to TRBJ2-3, with D maybe TRBD1 (6 bases). V was shortened by 4 bases and J by 2 bases, with 19 bases between the two germline ends. CDR3 length: 17 residues. Germline V gene data show CDR1 as MDHEN and CDR2 as SYDVKM. CDR3 loop: CASSSGGVEGYTDTQYF. In DNA form, the CDR3 reads TGTGCCAGCAGTTCTGGGGGCGTAGAGGGATACACAGATACGCAGTATTTT.

In this sample, this clonotype turned up many times. The chain uses TRBV6-2 or TRBV6-3 and TRBJ2-7; TRBD1 aligns across 7 bases. The CDR3 totals 16 residues. The germline gives CDR1 MNHEY, CDR2 SVGEGT. V was pared by 0 bases and J by 1 base, with 6 bases of the junction left unmatched. CDR3 amino acids: CASSYSSRDRSYEQYF. In nucleotides, the CDR3 is TGTGCCAGCAGTTACTCGTCCCGGGACAGATCCTACGAGCAGTACTTC.

This clonotype was seen at least ten times. The chain is built from TRBV7-2 and TRBJ2-7; 12 nucleotides line up with TRBD2. Germline assignment: CDR1 SGHTA and CDR2 FQGNSA. There are 16 residues in the CDR3. J lost 4 bases, V lost 1 base, and 5 bases had no gene match. The CDR3 nucleotides are TGTGCCAGCAGCTTAGGGCCGGGACTAGCGGGTTACGAGCAGTACTTC. Translated, it gives CASSLGPGLAGYEQYF. The variable domain in full, completed from reference TRBV7-2 and TRBJ2-7, reads GAGVSQSPSNKVTEKGKDVELRCDPISGHTALYWYRQSLGQGLEFLIYFQGNSAPDKSGLPSDRFSAERTGGSVSTLTIQRTQQEDSAVYLCASSLGPGLAGYEQYFGPGTRLTVT.

The chain uses TRBV30 and TRBJ1-1; TRBD1 might be the D (6 bases). The V end was cut by 3 bases, the J end by 1 base, with 12 bases between. The CDR3 loop spans 14 amino acids. The germline V gene encodes CDR1 GTSNPN and CDR2 SVGIG (reference sequence). CDR3 sequence: CAWSADSGNTEAFF. The CDR3, as DNA: TGTGCCTGGAGCGCGGACAGTGGGAACACTGAAGCTTTCTTT.

The gene calls are TRBV20-1 and TRBJ2-1; TRBD2 matches at 15 bases. The CDR3 is made up of 16 amino acids. Trimming removed 4 bases from V and 7 bases from J; junction bases left unmatched: 8. The germline V gene has CDR1 DFQATT and CDR2 SNEGSKA (reference sequence). The CDR3 coding sequence is TGCAGTGCTACCTCCAGGGGACTAGCGGGAGGAAATGAGCAGTTCTTC. Its translation is CSATSRGLAGGNEQFF.

This clonotype has at least ten counts. The rearrangement joins TRBV5-1 to TRBJ2-7; D unclear. The CDR3 runs 14 residues. The germline V gene has CDR1 SGHRS and CDR2 YFSETQ. Trimming took off 2 bases at V and 7 bases at J, with 16 bases between the two ends. The CDR3 loop reads CASSFTNLPKEQYF. In DNA form, the CDR3 reads TGCGCCAGCAGCTTCACCAACCTCCCGAAGGAGCAGTACTTC. Variable domain in full (rest from reference TRBV5-1 and TRBJ2-7): KAGVTQTPRYLIKTRGQQVTLSCSPISGHRSVSWYQQTPGQGLQFLFEYFSETQRNKGNFPGRFSGRQFSNSRSEMNVSTLELGDSALYLCASSFTNLPKEQYFGPGTRLTVT.

The chain joins TRBV15 to TRBJ2-7, with D perhaps TRBD2 (6 bases). With 0 bases removed from V and 5 bases from J, the gap between germline ends came to 17 bases. CDR1 and CDR2 (germline): LNHNV, YYDKDF (reference sequence). The CDR3 runs to 16 residues. CDR3 DNA: TGTGCCACCAGCAGAGAGTTTAGGACCGGGGGAAACGAGCAGTACTTC. It translates to CATSREFRTGGNEQYF.

The J gene is TRBJ1-3, the V gene TRBV6-1; perhaps TRBD1 as D (5 bases). The CDR3 totals 12 residues. Trimming stripped 9 bases from V and 8 bases from J, with 14 bases between. Germline CDR1 MNHNS, CDR2 SASEGT. As DNA, the CDR3 is TGTGCCAGTGGAAATAAAGGGGACACCATATATTTT. Translation gives CASGNKGDTIYF.

V and J are TRBV2 and TRBJ2-7, with TRBD1 matching 9 bases. CDR1 is SNHLY and CDR2 is FYNNEI in the germline V gene. Germline trimming cut 8 bases from V and 0 bases from J; bases unmatched to any gene: 5. The length of the CDR3 is 14 residues. In DNA form, the CDR3 reads TGTGCCAGCGATAACAGGGGGCGCTCCTACGAGCAGTACTTC. It is translated as CASDNRGRSYEQYF.

The genes are TRBV6-1 and TRBJ2-4; D is ambiguous. Trimming removed 5 bases from V and 7 bases from J, with 9 bases in between. This CDR3 comprises 12 residues. The germline gives CDR1 MNHNS, CDR2 SASEGT. The CDR3 bases are TGTGCCAGCAGTAGGAAAGGCAACATTCAGTACTTC. Translated, it gives CASSRKGNIQYF.

This clonotype occurred many times. V and J are TRBV2 and TRBJ1-2; no clear D. Trimming took off 8 bases at V and 8 bases at J, with 9 bases between the two ends. The CDR3 covers 10 residues. In germline, CDR1 is SNHLY, CDR2 FYNNEI. CDR3 DNA sequence: TGTGCCAGCTATGGAGACGGCTACACCTTC. Translation: CASYGDGYTF.

This clonotype was seen more than once but under ten times. The rearrangement uses TRBV20-1 and TRBJ2-1; unclear D gene. Germline CDR1 is DFQATT and CDR2 is SNEGSKA (reference sequence). Trimming removed 6 bases from V and 0 bases from J, with 15 bases in between. CDR3 length equals 15 residues. The CDR3 DNA reads as TGCAGTGCCAGAAGTCGAAATGGCTCCTACAATGAGCAGTTCTTC. Residues: CSARSRNGSYNEQFF.

The chain employs TRBV14 and TRBJ2-3, with no clear D. The V and J ends lost 1 base and 5 bases respectively, with 7 bases between them. The length of the CDR3 is 13 residues. The germline gives CDR1 SGHDN, CDR2 FVKESK. CDR3 protein: CASSQALGDTQYF. For the CDR3, the DNA is TGTGCCAGCAGCCAAGCCTTAGGAGATACGCAGTATTTT.

This sequence joins TRBV20-1 and TRBJ1-4; D may be TRBD1 (6 bases). In germline, CDR1 is DFQATT, CDR2 SNEGSKA (reference sequence). The CDR3 is 13 residues long. V shed 6 bases and J shed 7 bases, with 15 bases lying between them. The CDR3 nucleotides read TGCAGTGCCGAGGACGGGGGGCCTGAAAAACTGTTTTTT. Encoded protein: CSAEDGGPEKLFF.